These 21 T cell receptor beta chains share one sample of origin, sequenced in a study of T cells after yellow fever vaccination. TCRdb fed the 5' RACE reads into MiXCR, producing one record per CDR3 protein. This repertoire shows just over 300,000 distinct CDR3 sequences, around 3.6% found once; its top ten account for around 24%. This sample comprised PBMCs, obtained on the day of the yellow fever booster vaccination. Receptor source: a man between 18 and 35 years old who received the YFV17D yellow fever vaccine.

This clonotype has a handful of counts. The chain joins TRBV19 to TRBJ2-2; D not certain. Trimming removed 6 bases at V and 0 bases at J, with 11 bases between. The CDR3 length is 15 residues. The germline gives CDR1 LNHDA, CDR2 SQIVND (reference sequence). The DNA of the CDR3 is TGTGCCAGTAGCATTCGAGGCACGAACACCGGGGAGCTGTTTTTT. This codes for CASSIRGTNTGELFF.

This clonotype has only a few counts. The chain joins TRBV18 to TRBJ2-1; the match to TRBD2 covers 12 bases. Germline trimming cut 3 bases from V and 6 bases from J; bases unmatched to any gene: 3. The CDR3 extends over 15 amino acids. Germline values: CDR1 KGHSH, CDR2 LQKENI. This chain's CDR3 is CASSPKLAGGNEQFF. The CDR3 DNA reads as TGTGCCAGCTCACCGAAACTAGCGGGGGGCAATGAGCAGTTCTTC.

In its sample, this clonotype was seen a few times. A single base separates this from a much larger clone, so it may be a read error. This chain links TRBV5-6 with TRBJ1-1; perhaps TRBD1 as D (5 bases). The CDR3 spans 13 residues. The V end lost 2 bases, the J end lost 3 bases, and 8 bases lay between the germline ends. CDR1 is SGHDT, CDR2 YYEEEE, per germline. CDR3 bases: TGTGCCAGCAGCTTCAGGGAGTACACTGAAGCTTTCTTT. Encoded protein: CASSFREYTEAFF.

This clonotype was picked up many times. V is TRBV5-1 and J is TRBJ2-1; D may be TRBD1 (7 bases). V lost 1 base and J lost 4, with 12 bases in between. Per germline, CDR1 SGHRS and CDR2 YFSETQ. The CDR3 runs 15 residues. The CDR3 region is CASSLSSGGYNEQFF. The CDR3 DNA reads as TGCGCCAGCAGCTTGTCGTCAGGGGGGTACAATGAGCAGTTCTTC.

This clonotype was counted at least ten times. The gene calls are TRBV27 and TRBJ1-2; tentatively, D is TRBD1 (5 bases). Germline CDR1 is MNHEY and CDR2 is SMNVEV (reference sequence). Trimming shortened V by 3 bases and J by 10 bases, and 15 bases separated the two germline ends. The CDR3 is made up of 13 amino acids. CDR3 loop: CASSFGQGTAYTF. The CDR3 DNA is TGTGCCAGCAGTTTTGGGCAGGGTACCGCCTACACCTTC.

This clonotype has ten or more counts. V is TRBV5-1 and J is TRBJ2-5, with 7 positions matching TRBD2. From germline, CDR1 is SGHRS and CDR2 YFSETQ. Trimming took 3 bases from V and 5 from J; bases not matched to a gene: 19. The CDR3 consists of 18 residues. The CDR3 protein is CASSSTGSGALPRETQYF. In nucleotides, the CDR3 is TGCGCCAGCAGCTCTACCGGGAGCGGGGCCTTACCCAGGGAGACCCAGTACTTC.

The gene calls are TRBV7-8 and TRBJ1-1; D gene uncertain. CDR3 size: 14 residues. The germline V gene has CDR1 SGHVS and CDR2 FQNEAQ. The ends were cut back, 0 bases at V and 2 bases at J, with 7 bases in the middle. The CDR3 nucleotides read TGTGCCAGCAGCTTAGCGAATGGCAACACTGAAGCTTTCTTT. Amino acids: CASSLANGNTEAFF.

The CDR3: CASSLEQGGEQYF. In nucleotides, the CDR3 is TGCGCCAGCAGCTTAGAACAGGGCGGCGAGCAGTACTTC. The chain uses TRBV5-1 and TRBJ2-7; weak D call: TRBD1 (6 bases). CDR3 length: 13 amino acids. Per germline, CDR1 SGHRS and CDR2 YFSETQ. V was trimmed by 2 bases and J by 6 bases, leaving 12 bases between them.

The chain couples TRBV4-2 to TRBJ1-5; D is ambiguous. V was shortened by 0 bases and J by 0 bases, with 6 bases between the two germline ends. CDR1 and CDR2 (germline): LGHNA, YNFKEQ. The CDR3 sequence is 15 residues long. The DNA for the CDR3 is TGTGCCAGCAGCCAAGAGCAGTATAGCAATCAGCCCCAGCATTTT. Its protein is CASSQEQYSNQPQHF.

In this sample, this clonotype turned up a few times. The chain combines TRBV3-1 with TRBJ1-5, with D maybe TRBD1 (6 bases). Looked up from germline, CDR1 is LGHDT and CDR2 is YNNKEL (reference sequence). This CDR3 is 15 amino acids long. V lost 3 bases, J lost 6 bases, and 15 bases lay in between. The CDR3 loop reads CASSHGKQGSQPQHF. CDR3 nucleotide sequence: TGTGCCAGCAGCCACGGTAAACAGGGATCTCAGCCCCAGCATTTT.

This rearrangement joins TRBV7-2 to TRBJ1-2, with D perhaps matching TRBD1 (6 bases). The germline CDR1 and CDR2 sequences are SGHTA and FQGNSA. This CDR3 region has 14 residues. V lost 2 bases, J lost 7 bases, and 14 bases lay in between. CDR3 amino acids: CASSLLRQGPGYTF. The CDR3 DNA sequence: TGTGCCAGCAGCTTATTAAGGCAGGGGCCTGGCTACACCTTC.

At least ten counts were recorded for this clonotype. The chain combines TRBV5-5 with TRBJ1-2; 8 bases are shared with TRBD1. The CDR3 extends over 13 amino acids. V was clipped by 4 bases and J by 6 bases; unmatched bases: 5. CDR1 is SGHKS, CDR2 YYEKEE, per germline (reference sequence). Here the CDR3 reads CASSGTGGDGYTF. CDR3 bases: TGTGCCAGCAGCGGAACAGGGGGAGATGGCTACACCTTC.

This clonotype was recorded many times. This chain joins TRBV28 and TRBJ2-3, with D perhaps matching TRBD1 or TRBD2 (5 bases each). Trimming cost V 4 bases and J 3 bases, with 17 bases left between them. CDR3 length equals 16 residues. Germline-derived CDR1 and CDR2 are MDHEN and SYDVKM. For the CDR3, the DNA is TGTGCCAGCAGTTCAGCCGGGGCAGAGGGGACAGATACGCAGTATTTT. Residues: CASSSAGAEGTDTQYF. Filled out from reference TRBV28 and TRBJ2-3, the complete variable domain reads DVKVTQSSRYLVKRTGEKVFLECVQDMDHENMFWYRQDPGLGLRLIYFSYDVKMKEKGDIPEGYSVSREKKERFSLILESASTNQTSMYLCASSSAGAEGTDTQYFGPGTRLTVL.

The chain uses TRBV5-1 and TRBJ2-3, with D perhaps matching TRBD1 (5 bases). The CDR3 extends over 16 amino acids. The germline V gene encodes CDR1 SGHRS and CDR2 YFSETQ. V dropped 1 base and J dropped 0 bases, with 12 bases sitting between them. Written as DNA, the CDR3 is TGCGCCAGCAGCTTGTCGGGCAGGGTAAGCACAGATACGCAGTATTTT. Encoded protein: CASSLSGRVSTDTQYF.

This clonotype was found a few times. The V gene is TRBV9, the J gene TRBJ2-3, with D possibly being TRBD1 (5 bases). Trimming took 2 bases from V and 2 from J, leaving 9 bases between them. CDR1 and CDR2 from the germline V gene are SGDLS and YYNGEE. The CDR3 totals 14 residues. The CDR3 loop reads CASSVSTVTDTQYF. CDR3 in DNA: TGTGCCAGCAGCGTCTCGACAGTCACAGATACGCAGTATTTT.

This rearrangement joins TRBV5-5 to TRBJ1-1; D is unclear. CDR1 is SGHKS, CDR2 YYEKEE, per germline (reference sequence). Deletions cut 4 bases from V and 5 bases from J, with 9 bases between. The CDR3 consists of 12 residues. The CDR3 region has the DNA TGTGCCAGCAGCCTCTATAGGACTGAAGCTTTCTTT. This translates into CASSLYRTEAFF. Full variable domain (missing parts from reference TRBV5-5 and TRBJ1-1): DAGVTQSPTHLIKTRGQQVTLRCSPISGHKSVSWYQQVLGQGPQFIFQYYEKEERGRGNFPDRFSARQFPNYSSELNVNALLLGDSALYLCASSLYRTEAFFGQGTRLTVV.

V gene TRBV5-1 combines with J gene TRBJ2-3; maybe TRBD2 (6 bases). CDR1 is SGHRS, CDR2 YFSETQ, per germline. The CDR3 totals 16 residues. Trimming shortened V by 7 bases and J by 0 bases, and 18 bases separated the two germline ends. CDR3 nucleotide sequence: TGCGCCAGCTACTCCCAGCGAGGGACTAGCACAGATACGCAGTATTTT. Translating gives CASYSQRGTSTDTQYF.

The sample holds many counts of this clonotype. V and J are TRBV20-1 and TRBJ1-4; 11 positions agree with TRBD1. This CDR3 is 15 amino acids long. Germline V gene data show CDR1 as DFQATT and CDR2 as SNEGSKA (reference sequence). The ends lost 6 bases at V and 8 bases at J; junction bases unmatched: 11. The CDR3 coding sequence is TGCAGTGCCCACGGACAGGGGGCGGGAGGCGAAAAACTGTTTTTT. Its protein product is CSAHGQGAGGEKLFF.

This clonotype was seen only a few times. This sequence joins TRBV7-9 and TRBJ2-3, with D unresolved. This CDR3 has 13 residues. Germline CDR1 is SEHNR and CDR2 is FQNEAQ (reference sequence). Trimming cost V 5 bases and J 1 base, with 7 bases left between them. CDR3: CASSQPGTDTQYF. CDR3 nucleotide sequence: TGTGCCAGCAGCCAGCCCGGCACAGATACGCAGTATTTT. Using reference TRBV7-9 and TRBJ2-3 for the parts outside the CDR3, the full variable domain is DTGVSQNPRHKITKRGQNVTFRCDPISEHNRLYWYRQTLGQGPEFLTYFQNEAQLEKSRLLSDRFSAERPKGSFSTLEIQRTEQGDSAMYLCASSQPGTDTQYFGPGTRLTVL.

This clonotype has at least ten counts. The V call is TRBV4-3, the J call TRBJ2-5; D call uncertain. V was pared by 0 bases and J by 1 base, with 9 bases between. CDR3 length: 15 amino acids. In germline, CDR1 is LGHNA, CDR2 YSLEER. The CDR3 bases are TGCGCCAGCAGCCAAGAGGCACTTGCCCAAGAGACCCAGTACTTC. This gives the protein CASSQEALAQETQYF.

This clonotype was picked up a small number of times. J is TRBJ2-7 and V is TRBV6-9; TRBD2 aligns across 7 bases. V trimming: 7 bases; J trimming: 6 bases; junction bases outside the gene matches: 15. CDR1 is MNHGY, CDR2 SVAAGI, per germline. This CDR3 has 15 residues. CDR3 sequence (DNA): TGTGCCAGCACCCTCCGGGGGGAGCAGGCGACCGAGCAGTACTTC. Translation: CASTLRGEQATEQYF.